This entry describes one TCR beta chain. CDR3 size: 19 residues. Germline CDR1 reads MGHRA; CDR2 reads YSYEKL. With 2 bases clipped from V and 3 bases from J, the junction kept 8 bases outside the gene matches. The sample is drawn from a study of T cell changes during pregnancy in multiple sclerosis. The data were produced by immunoSEQ multiplex PCR, yet TCRdb's version contains in-frame clones alone and is incomplete. Of about 80,000 clones listed, approximately 90% are singletons. The gene calls are TRBV4-1 and TRBJ2-6, with 12 bases matching TRBD2. Specimen: peripheral blood, collected before pregnancy. This receptor was taken from a female donor with multiple sclerosis, enrolled in a pregnancy study. The CDR3 reads CASSQTLLAGGRGANVLTF. For the CDR3, the DNA is TGCGCCAGCAGCCAAACATTGCTAGCGGGGGGGCGTGGGGCCAACGTCCTGACTTTC.